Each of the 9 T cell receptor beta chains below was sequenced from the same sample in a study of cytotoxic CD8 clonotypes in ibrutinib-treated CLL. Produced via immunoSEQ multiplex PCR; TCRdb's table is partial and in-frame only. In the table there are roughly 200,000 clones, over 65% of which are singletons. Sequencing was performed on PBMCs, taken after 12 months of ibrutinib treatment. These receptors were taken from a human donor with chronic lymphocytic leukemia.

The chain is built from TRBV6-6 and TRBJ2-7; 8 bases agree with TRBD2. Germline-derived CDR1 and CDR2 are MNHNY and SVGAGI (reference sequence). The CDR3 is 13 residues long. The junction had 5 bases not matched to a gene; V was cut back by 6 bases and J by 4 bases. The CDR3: CASRSGLAYEQYF. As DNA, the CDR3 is TGTGCCAGCAGATCCGGACTAGCATACGAGCAGTACTTC.

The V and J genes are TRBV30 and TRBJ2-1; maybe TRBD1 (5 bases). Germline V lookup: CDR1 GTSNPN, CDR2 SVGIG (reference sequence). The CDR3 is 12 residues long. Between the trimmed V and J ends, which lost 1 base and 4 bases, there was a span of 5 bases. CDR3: CAWSAGYNEQFF. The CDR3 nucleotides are TGTGCCTGGAGTGCAGGGTACAATGAGCAGTTCTTC.

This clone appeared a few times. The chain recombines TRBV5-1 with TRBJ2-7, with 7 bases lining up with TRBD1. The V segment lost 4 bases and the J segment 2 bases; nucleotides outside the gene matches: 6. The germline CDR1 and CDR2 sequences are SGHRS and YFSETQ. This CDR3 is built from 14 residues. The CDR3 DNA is TGCGCCAGCAGCCCTAGACAGGGAGCCTACGAGCAGTACTTC. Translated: CASSPRQGAYEQYF.

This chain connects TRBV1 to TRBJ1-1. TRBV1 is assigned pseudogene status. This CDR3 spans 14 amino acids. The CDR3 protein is CTSSQKGEATEAFF. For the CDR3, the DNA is TGCACCAGCAGCCAAAAGGGGGAGGCCACTGAAGCTTTCTTT.

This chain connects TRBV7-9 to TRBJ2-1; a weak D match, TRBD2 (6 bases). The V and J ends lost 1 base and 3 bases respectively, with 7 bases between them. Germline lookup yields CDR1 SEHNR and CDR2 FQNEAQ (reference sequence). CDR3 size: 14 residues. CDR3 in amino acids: CASSLGTNYNEQFF. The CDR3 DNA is TGTGCCAGCAGCTTAGGGACTAACTACAATGAGCAGTTCTTC.

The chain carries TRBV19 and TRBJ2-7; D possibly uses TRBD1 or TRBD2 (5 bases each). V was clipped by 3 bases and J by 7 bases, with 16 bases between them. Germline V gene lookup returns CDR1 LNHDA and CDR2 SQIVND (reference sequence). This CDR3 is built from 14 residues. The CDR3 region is CASSMQNGAGEQYF. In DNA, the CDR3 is TGTGCCAGTAGTATGCAAAACGGGGCTGGGGAGCAGTACTTC.

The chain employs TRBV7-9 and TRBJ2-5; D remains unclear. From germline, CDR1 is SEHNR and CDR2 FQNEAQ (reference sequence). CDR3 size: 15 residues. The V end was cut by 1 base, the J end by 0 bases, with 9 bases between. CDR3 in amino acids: CASSLEMGNQETQYF. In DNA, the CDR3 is TGTGCCAGCAGCTTAGAAATGGGGAACCAAGAGACCCAGTACTTC.

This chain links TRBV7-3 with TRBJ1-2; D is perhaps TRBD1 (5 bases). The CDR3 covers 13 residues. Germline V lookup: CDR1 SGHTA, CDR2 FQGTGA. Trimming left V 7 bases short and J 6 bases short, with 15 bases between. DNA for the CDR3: TGTGCCAGCACCTCAAATGGCAGGGATGGCTACACCTTC. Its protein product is CASTSNGRDGYTF.

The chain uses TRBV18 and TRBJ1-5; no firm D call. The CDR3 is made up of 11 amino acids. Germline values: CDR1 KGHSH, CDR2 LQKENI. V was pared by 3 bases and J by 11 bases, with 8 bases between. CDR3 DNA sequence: TGTGCCAGCTCACCCCTTGAAGCCCAGCATTTT. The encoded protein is CASSPLEAQHF.